This T cell receptor (beta chain) comes out of a study of T cell responses to AZD1222 COVID-19 vaccine. The repertoire was sequenced with immunoSEQ multiplex PCR; TCRdb's copy has only in-frame clones and lacks some. The sample holds about 150,000 clones, about 90% seen once. CDR3 length: 15 residues. Trimming stripped 6 bases from V and 0 bases from J, with 14 bases between. Per the germline V gene, CDR1 is LNHDA and CDR2 is SQIVND (reference sequence). Study-wide results and caveats: Baseline serostatus was positive in only five to seven AZD1222 recipients. An increase in Spike-specific TCR breadth and depth was observed after two AZD1222 doses.

Worth noting for this clone: No antigen is known for it.

Pooling was applied to second doses at about 4 or about 12 weeks. This chain links TRBV19 with TRBJ1-2; possibly TRBD1 for D (6 bases). Specimen: peripheral blood, collected 28 days after the second AZD1222 dose. The clonotype originates from an adult who received the AZD1222 COVID-19 vaccine. DNA for the CDR3: TGTGCCAGTAGGCTCGTGGGGGCGGCTAACTATGGCTACACCTTC. Its protein product is CASRLVGAANYGYTF.